The T cell receptor beta chain described here comes from a study of Ad26.COV2.S vaccination and SARS-CoV-2 variants. Germline V gene lookup returns CDR1 MNHEY and CDR2 SMNVEV (reference sequence). The CDR3 totals 14 residues. The V end was cut by 2 bases, the J end by 2 bases, with 10 bases between. Using immunoSEQ multiplex PCR, the repertoire was profiled, and TCRdb retains in-frame clones only, with some absent. The table has 350,000 to 600,000 clones, about 88% seen once. The treatment: around 19 received Ad26.COV2.S at low or high dose, single or two shots; about 5 received placebo; per-sample allocation not given. Vaccine and placebo recipients were sampled on day 63 after the first injection.

This receptor was obtained from a person between 18 and 65 years old who received the Ad26.COV2.S COVID-19 vaccine or a placebo. Sequencing was performed on peripheral blood, taken in a trial of Ad26.COV2.S vaccine versus placebo. The chain links TRBV27 to TRBJ2-7; tentatively, D is TRBD1 (6 bases). CDR3 nucleotide sequence: TGTGCCAGCAGTTTAGGGGGCTCGACCTACGAGCAGTACTTC. This sequence encodes CASSLGGSTYEQYF.